The 10 T cell receptor beta chains presented below share a single source sample, sequenced in a study of response to subunit inactivated influenza vaccine. TCRdb recomputed calls from the RT-PCR reads with MiXCR, one row per CDR3 protein. The sample has about 190,000 distinct CDR3 sequences, around an eighth seen once. Sample: CD8+ T cells sorted from PBMCs, taken roughly 5 days after vaccination. These receptors came from a man aged 50-59 years who received an inactivated influenza vaccine.

The J gene is TRBJ1-2, the V gene TRBV12-3 or TRBV12-4, with D possibly being TRBD1 (5 bases). This CDR3 has 14 amino acids. Trimming cost V 6 bases and J 4 bases, with 15 bases left between them. This CDR3 is CASRARGLSYGYTF. Written as DNA, the CDR3 is TGTGCCAGCAGGGCCCGGGGACTAAGCTATGGCTACACCTTC.

This clonotype appeared many times. The J gene is TRBJ2-1, the V gene TRBV7-2; D remains ambiguous. Trimming shortened V by 1 base and J by 6 bases, and 13 bases separated the two germline ends. CDR1 and CDR2 from the germline V gene are SGHTA and FQGNSA. This CDR3 contains 15 residues. The CDR3 DNA reads as TGTGCCAGCAGCTTAGAACCGCCAATCTCCAATGAGCAGTTCTTC. This codes for CASSLEPPISNEQFF.

This chain joins TRBV27 and TRBJ2-1, with TRBD2 matching over 11 bases. Germline V gene lookup returns CDR1 MNHEY and CDR2 SMNVEV (reference sequence). J was trimmed by 12 bases and V by 4 bases; bases with no gene match: 8. The CDR3 runs to 14 residues. In DNA form, the CDR3 reads TGTGCCAGCAGTTCTACGCCGCTAGCGGGGGGGCAGTTCTTC. It yields the protein CASSSTPLAGGQFF.

The chain recombines TRBV11-2 with TRBJ2-1; no clear D. Looked up from germline, CDR1 is SGHAT and CDR2 is FQNNGV. The CDR3 has 12 residues. V was cut by 5 bases and J by 2 bases, with 4 bases left in between. CDR3: CASSEAYNEQFF. The DNA of the CDR3 is TGTGCCAGCAGCGAAGCCTACAATGAGCAGTTCTTC.

The sample holds a few counts of this clonotype. The chain uses TRBV6-1 and TRBJ2-2; D is unclear. CDR3 length: 13 residues. Per the germline V gene, CDR1 is MNHNS and CDR2 is SASEGT. Trimming took off 5 bases at V and 6 bases at J, with 10 bases between the two ends. The chain's CDR3 is CASSPLDPGELFF. Written as DNA, the CDR3 is TGTGCCAGCAGTCCTCTCGATCCCGGGGAGCTGTTTTTT.

The chain employs TRBV6-1 and TRBJ2-2, with D maybe TRBD1 (6 bases). V lost 7 bases, J lost 7 bases, and 25 bases lay in between. This CDR3 contains 17 residues. CDR1 and CDR2 from the germline V gene are MNHNS and SASEGT. CDR3 nucleotides: TGTGCCAGCACAGCGCCCCACAGGGTTTGGGACATCGGGGAGCTGTTTTTT. Protein: CASTAPHRVWDIGELFF.

This clonotype was found many times. V gene TRBV12-3 or TRBV12-4 combines with J gene TRBJ1-5; the D gene is possibly TRBD1 (5 bases). The CDR3 length is 13 residues. Between the trimmed V and J ends, which lost 1 base and 6 bases, there was a span of 7 bases. CDR3 DNA: TGTGCCAGCAGTTTAGGGGGGGTTCAGCCCCAGCATTTT. As protein: CASSLGGVQPQHF.

This clonotype was seen at least ten times. This rearrangement joins TRBV28 to TRBJ1-2, with D hard to call. Germline CDR1 MDHEN, CDR2 SYDVKM. Trimming shortened V by 1 base and J by 8 bases, and 17 bases separated the two germline ends. This CDR3 spans 15 amino acids. CDR3 nucleotide sequence: TGTGCCAGCAGTTTATTCGCCGGCGACAAGGGAGGCTACACCTTC. It codes for CASSLFAGDKGGYTF.

This clonotype was counted between two and nine times. This chain connects TRBV29-1 to TRBJ2-7; D is unresolved. Germline V lookup: CDR1 SQVTM, CDR2 ANQGSEA. The CDR3 loop spans 13 amino acids. V was clipped by 5 bases and J by 0 bases, with 11 bases between them. This CDR3 reads CSVRRDLSYEQYF. CDR3 nucleotides: TGCAGCGTTCGGCGCGACCTCTCCTACGAGCAGTACTTC.

This clonotype was detected only a few times. The chain employs TRBV28 and TRBJ2-1; D unresolved. V was shortened by 5 bases and J by 3 bases, with 14 bases between the two germline ends. The CDR3 totals 15 residues. In germline, CDR1 is MDHEN, CDR2 SYDVKM. The CDR3 protein is CASSLPYGVYNEQFF. DNA for the CDR3: TGTGCCAGCAGTCTCCCCTACGGAGTCTACAATGAGCAGTTCTTC.